A selection of T cell receptor beta chains follows, all from one sample in a study of blood T cell repertoires in COVID-19. Generated by immunoSEQ multiplex PCR, the TCRdb table keeps only in-frame clones and is missing some. The table has roughly 300,000 clones, roughly 90% seen once. The sequencing sample was made of peripheral blood. The receptors shown here come from a man between 18 and 35 years old who had recovered from COVID-19. The conserved cysteine and the conserved F or W are not part of the CDR3 here.

>TRBV2|TRBJ2-1
ASVGLGSGGEQF
>TRBV12-3/TRBV12-4|TRBJ2-1
ASSLEGYNEQF
>TRBV15|TRBJ2-2
ATSRAPGGDGGELF
>TRBV5-1|TRBJ2-5
ASRPTGLAGPETQY
>TRBV19|TRBJ1-5
ASSLSMWVEGNQPQH
>TRBV6-6|TRBJ2-1
ASSPNSYNEQF
>TRBV5-1|TRBJ2-2
ASSLSGTNTGELF
>TRBV27|TRBJ2-7
ASSPAYEQY
>TRBV15|TRBJ2-6
ATSRGLPSGANVLT
>TRBV7-9|TRBJ2-7
ASSLGTGVSEQY
>TRBV7-9|TRBJ2-5
ASSLDRDRGVGTQY
>TRBV12-3/TRBV12-4|TRBJ2-7
ASSLDFRGRFH
>TRBV25-1|TRBJ1-1
ASTQQGGTEAF